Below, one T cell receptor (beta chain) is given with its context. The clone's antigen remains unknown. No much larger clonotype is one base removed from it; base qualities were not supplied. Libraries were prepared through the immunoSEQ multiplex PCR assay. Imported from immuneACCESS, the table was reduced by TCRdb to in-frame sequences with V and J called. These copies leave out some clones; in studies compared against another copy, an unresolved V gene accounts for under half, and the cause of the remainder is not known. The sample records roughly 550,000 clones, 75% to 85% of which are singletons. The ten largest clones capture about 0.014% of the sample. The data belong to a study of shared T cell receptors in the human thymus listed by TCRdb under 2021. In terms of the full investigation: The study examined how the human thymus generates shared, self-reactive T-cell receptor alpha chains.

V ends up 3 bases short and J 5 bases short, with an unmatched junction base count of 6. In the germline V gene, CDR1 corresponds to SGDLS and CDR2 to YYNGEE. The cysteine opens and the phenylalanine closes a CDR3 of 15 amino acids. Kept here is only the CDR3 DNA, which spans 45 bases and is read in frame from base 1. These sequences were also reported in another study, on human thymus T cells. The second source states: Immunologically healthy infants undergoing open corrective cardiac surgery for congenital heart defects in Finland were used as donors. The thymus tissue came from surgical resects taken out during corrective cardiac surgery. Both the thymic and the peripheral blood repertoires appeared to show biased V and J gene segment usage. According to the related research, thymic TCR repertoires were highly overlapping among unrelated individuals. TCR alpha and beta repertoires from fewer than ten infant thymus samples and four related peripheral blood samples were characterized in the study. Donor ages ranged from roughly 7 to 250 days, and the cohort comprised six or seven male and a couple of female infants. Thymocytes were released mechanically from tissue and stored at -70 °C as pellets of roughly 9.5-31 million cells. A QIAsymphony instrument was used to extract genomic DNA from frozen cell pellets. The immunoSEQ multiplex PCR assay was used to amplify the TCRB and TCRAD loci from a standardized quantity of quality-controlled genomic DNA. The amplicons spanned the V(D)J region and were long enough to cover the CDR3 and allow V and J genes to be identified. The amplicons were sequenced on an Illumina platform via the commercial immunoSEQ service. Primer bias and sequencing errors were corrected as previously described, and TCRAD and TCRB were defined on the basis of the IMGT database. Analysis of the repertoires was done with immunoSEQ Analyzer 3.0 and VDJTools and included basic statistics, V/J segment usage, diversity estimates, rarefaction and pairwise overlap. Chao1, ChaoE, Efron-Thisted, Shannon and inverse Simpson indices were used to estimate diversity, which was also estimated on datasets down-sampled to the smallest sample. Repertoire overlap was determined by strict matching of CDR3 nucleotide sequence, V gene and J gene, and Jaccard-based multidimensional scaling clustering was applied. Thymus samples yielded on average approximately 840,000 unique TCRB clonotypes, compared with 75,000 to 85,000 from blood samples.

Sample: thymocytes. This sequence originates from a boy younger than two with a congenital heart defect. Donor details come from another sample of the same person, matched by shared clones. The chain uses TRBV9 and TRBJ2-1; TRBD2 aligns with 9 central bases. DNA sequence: TGTGCCAGCAGCGATAGCGGGAGAGGACACAATGAGCAGTTCTTC. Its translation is CASSDSGRGHNEQFF.